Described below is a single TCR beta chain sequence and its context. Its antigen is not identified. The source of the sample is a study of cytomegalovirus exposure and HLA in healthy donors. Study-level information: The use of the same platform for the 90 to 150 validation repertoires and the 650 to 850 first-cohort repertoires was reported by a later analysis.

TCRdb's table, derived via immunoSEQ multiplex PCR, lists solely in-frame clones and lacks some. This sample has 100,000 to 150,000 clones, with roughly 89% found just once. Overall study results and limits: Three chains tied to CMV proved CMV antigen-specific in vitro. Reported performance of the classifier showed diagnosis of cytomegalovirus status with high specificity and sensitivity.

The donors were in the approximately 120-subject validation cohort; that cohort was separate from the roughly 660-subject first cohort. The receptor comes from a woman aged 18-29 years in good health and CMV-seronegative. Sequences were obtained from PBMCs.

The CDR3 region has the DNA TGCGCCAGCAGCGAGAGGGTAGTCACAGATACGCAGTATTTT. Protein product: CASSERVVTDTQYF. The genes are TRBV5-1 and TRBJ2-3; D possibly corresponds to TRBD2 (5 bases). The CDR3 is 14 residues long. Germline CDR1 and CDR2: SGHRS and YFSETQ. V was shortened by 4 bases and J by 2 bases, with 11 bases between the two germline ends.